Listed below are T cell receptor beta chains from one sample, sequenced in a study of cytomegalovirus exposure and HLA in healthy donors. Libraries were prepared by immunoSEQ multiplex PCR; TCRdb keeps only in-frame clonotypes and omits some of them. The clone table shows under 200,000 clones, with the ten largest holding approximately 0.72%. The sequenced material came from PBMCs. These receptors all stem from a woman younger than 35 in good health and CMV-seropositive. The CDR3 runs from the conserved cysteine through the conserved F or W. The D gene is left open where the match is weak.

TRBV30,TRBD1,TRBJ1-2,TGTGCCTGGGCGGGACAGGGGAACTATGGCTACACCTTC,CAWAGQGNYGYTF
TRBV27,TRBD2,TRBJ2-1,TGTGCCAGCTGGCTGGCGGGAGGGTACAATGAGCAGTTCTTC,CASWLAGGYNEQFF
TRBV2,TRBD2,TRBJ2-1,TGTGCCAGCAGCCCGGGACTAGCGGGGAGAAATGAGCAGTTCTTC,CASSPGLAGRNEQFF
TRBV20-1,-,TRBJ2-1,TGCAGTGCTAGTTCGAATGAGCAGTTCTTC,CSASSNEQFF
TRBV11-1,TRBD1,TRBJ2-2,TGTGCCAGCAGCTTCCGACAGGGTCCCGGGGAGCTGTTTTTT,CASSFRQGPGELFF
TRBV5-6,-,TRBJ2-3,TGTGCCAGCAGCAGGGAGAATACGCAGTATTTT,CASSRENTQYF
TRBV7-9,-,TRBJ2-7,TGTGCCAGCAGCTTCGCGTCCTACGAGCAGTACTTC,CASSFASYEQYF
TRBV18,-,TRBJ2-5,TGTGCCAGCTCACCGGGAGCGGCGGAAGAGACCCAGTACTTC,CASSPGAAEETQYF
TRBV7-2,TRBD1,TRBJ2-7,TGTGCCAGCAGGGACAGGGGAACCTACGAGCAGTACTTC,CASRDRGTYEQYF
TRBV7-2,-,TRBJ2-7,TGTGCCAGCAGCTCCCTTGCCCTAGCCGAGCAGTACTTC,CASSSLALAEQYF
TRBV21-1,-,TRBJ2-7,TGTGCCAGCAGCAAAGCTAGGGGAGAAGGGGGAGACTACGAGCAGTACTTC,CASSKARGEGGDYEQYF
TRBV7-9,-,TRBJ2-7,TGTGCCAGCAGCTTAGTCTGGAGTACCTACGAGCAGTACTTC,CASSLVWSTYEQYF
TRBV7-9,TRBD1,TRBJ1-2,TGTGCCAGCTCAAAACCTGGGACAGAGTTCTATGGCTACACCTTC,CASSKPGTEFYGYTF
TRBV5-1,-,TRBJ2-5,TGCGCCAGCAGTTCTCTAGGGGTTGAGGAGACCCAGTACTTC,CASSSLGVEETQYF